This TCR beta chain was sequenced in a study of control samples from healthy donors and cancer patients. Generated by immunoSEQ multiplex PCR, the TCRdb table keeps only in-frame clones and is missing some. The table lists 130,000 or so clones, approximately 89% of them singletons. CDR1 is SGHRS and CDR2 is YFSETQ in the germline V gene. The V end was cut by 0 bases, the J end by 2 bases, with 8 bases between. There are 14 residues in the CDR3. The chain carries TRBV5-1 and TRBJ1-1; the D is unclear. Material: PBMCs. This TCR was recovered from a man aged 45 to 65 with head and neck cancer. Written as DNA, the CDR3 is TGCGCCAGCAGCTTGGCCAGCAGTAACACTGAAGCTTTCTTT. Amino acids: CASSLASSNTEAFF.